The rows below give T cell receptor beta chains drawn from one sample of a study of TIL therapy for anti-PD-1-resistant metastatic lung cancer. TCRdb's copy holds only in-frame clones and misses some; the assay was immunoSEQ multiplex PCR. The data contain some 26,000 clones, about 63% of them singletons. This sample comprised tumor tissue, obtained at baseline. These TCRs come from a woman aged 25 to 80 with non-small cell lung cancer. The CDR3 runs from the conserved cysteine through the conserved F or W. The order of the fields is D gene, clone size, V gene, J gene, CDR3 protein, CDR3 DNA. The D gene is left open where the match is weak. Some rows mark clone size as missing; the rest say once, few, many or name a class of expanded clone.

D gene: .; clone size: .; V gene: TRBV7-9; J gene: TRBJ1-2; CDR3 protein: CASSWNRAVYGYTF; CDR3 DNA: TGTGCCAGCAGCTGGAACAGGGCGGTGTACGGCTACACCTTC
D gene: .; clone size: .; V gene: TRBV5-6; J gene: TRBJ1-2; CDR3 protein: CASSHDNYGYTF; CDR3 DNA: TGTGCCAGCAGCCATGACAACTATGGCTACACCTTC
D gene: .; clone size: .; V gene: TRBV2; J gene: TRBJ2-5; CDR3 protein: CASKGGGAQETQYF; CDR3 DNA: TGTGCCAGCAAAGGGGGCGGGGCCCAAGAGACCCAGTACTTC
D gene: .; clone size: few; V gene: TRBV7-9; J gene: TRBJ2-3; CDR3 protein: CASSLEDTQYF; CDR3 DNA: TGTGCCAGCAGCTTAGAAGATACGCAGTATTTT
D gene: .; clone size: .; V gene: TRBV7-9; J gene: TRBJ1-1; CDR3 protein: CASSWDSLNTEAFF; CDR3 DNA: TGTGCCAGCAGCTGGGACTCCCTGAACACTGAAGCTTTCTTT
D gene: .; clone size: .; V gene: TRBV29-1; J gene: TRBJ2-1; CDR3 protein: CSAVHNEQFF; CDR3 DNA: TGCAGCGCCGTTCACAATGAGCAGTTCTTC
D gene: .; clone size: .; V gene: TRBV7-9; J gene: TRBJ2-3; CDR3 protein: CASSPPGFTDTQYF; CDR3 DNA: TGTGCCAGCAGTCCGCCAGGGTTTACAGATACGCAGTATTTT
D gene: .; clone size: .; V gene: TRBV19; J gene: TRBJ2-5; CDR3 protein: CASSISLRGGKETQYF; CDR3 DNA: TGTGCCAGTAGTATATCGTTAAGAGGGGGGAAAGAGACCCAGTACTTC
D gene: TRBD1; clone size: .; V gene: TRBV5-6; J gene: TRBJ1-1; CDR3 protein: CASSLDRGDMNTEAFF; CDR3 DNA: TGTGCCAGCAGCCTTGACAGGGGGGACATGAACACTGAAGCTTTCTTT
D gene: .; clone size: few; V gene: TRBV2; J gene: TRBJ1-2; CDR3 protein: CASSEFENYGYTF; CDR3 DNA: TGTGCCAGCAGTGAGTTCGAAAACTATGGCTACACCTTC
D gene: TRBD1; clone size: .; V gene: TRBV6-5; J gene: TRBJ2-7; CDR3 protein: CASSKPGQTYEQYF; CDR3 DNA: TGTGCCAGCAGTAAGCCGGGACAGACCTACGAGCAGTACTTC
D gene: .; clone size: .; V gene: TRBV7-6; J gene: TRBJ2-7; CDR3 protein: CASSPSNSLYEQYF; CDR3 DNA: TGTGCCAGCAGCCCATCTAATTCCCTCTACGAGCAGTACTTC
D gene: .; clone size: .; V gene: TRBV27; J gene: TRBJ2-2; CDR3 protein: CASSLSLGDTGELFF; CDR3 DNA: TGTGCCAGCAGTTTATCACTAGGTGACACCGGGGAGCTGTTTTTT
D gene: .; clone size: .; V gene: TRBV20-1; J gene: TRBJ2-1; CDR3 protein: CSANRDNEQFF; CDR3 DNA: TGCAGTGCCAACAGAGACAATGAGCAGTTCTTC
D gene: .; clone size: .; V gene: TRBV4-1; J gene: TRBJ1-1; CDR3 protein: CASSPRGQNTEAFF; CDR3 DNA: TGCGCCAGCAGCCCCAGGGGACAGAACACTGAAGCTTTCTTT
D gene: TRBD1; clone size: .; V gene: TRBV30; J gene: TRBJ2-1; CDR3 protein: CAATPGQGIHREQFF; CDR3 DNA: TGTGCTGCCACTCCGGGACAGGGAATACATCGGGAGCAGTTCTTC
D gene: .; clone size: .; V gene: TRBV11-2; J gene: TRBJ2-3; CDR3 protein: CASSWASTDTQYF; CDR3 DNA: TGTGCCAGCAGCTGGGCTAGCACAGATACGCAGTATTTT
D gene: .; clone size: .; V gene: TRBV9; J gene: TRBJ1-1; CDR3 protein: CASSVAASGLAFF; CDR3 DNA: TGTGCCAGCAGCGTAGCGGCTTCAGGCTTGGCTTTCTTT
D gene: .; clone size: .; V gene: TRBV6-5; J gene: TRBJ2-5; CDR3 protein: CASKFSGSSGETQYF; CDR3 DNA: TGTGCCAGCAAGTTTAGCGGCTCCTCAGGGGAGACCCAGTACTTC
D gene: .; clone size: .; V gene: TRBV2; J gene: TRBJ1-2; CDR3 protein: CASTYKRDYGYTF; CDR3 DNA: TGTGCCAGCACTTATAAGAGGGACTATGGCTACACCTTC
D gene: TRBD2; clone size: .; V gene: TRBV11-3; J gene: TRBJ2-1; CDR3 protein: CASSPTLAGGPGFEQFF; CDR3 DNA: TGTGCCAGCAGCCCGACCCTAGCGGGAGGGCCTGGATTTGAGCAGTTCTTC
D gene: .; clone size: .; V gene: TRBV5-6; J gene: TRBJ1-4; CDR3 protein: CASSLTGKGEKLFF; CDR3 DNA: TGTGCCAGCAGCTTGACCGGGAAGGGGGAAAAACTGTTTTTT
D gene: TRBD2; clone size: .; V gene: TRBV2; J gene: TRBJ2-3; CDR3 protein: CASKDSLAGTSDTQYF; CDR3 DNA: TGTGCCAGCAAAGACAGCCTAGCGGGAACCTCAGATACGCAGTATTTT
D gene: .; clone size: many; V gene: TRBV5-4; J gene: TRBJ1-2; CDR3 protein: CASSIGINNYGYTF; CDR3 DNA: TGTGCCAGCAGCATAGGGATCAATAACTATGGCTACACCTTC
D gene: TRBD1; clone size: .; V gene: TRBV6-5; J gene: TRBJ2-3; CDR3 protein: CASSYATGEDTQYF; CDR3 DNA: TGTGCCAGCAGTTACGCGACAGGGGAAGATACGCAGTATTTT
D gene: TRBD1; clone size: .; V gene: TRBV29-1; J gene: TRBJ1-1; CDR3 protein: CSVVSRQGRTEAFF; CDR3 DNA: TGCAGCGTTGTATCGCGACAGGGGAGGACTGAAGCTTTCTTT
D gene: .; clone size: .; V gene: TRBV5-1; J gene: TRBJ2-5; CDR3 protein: CASMRQLGAGETQYF; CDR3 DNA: TGCGCCAGCATGCGACAACTAGGGGCTGGAGAGACCCAGTACTTC
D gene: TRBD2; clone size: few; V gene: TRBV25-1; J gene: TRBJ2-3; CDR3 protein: CASSDDTGTSGTDTQYF; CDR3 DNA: TGTGCCAGCAGTGATGACACCGGGACTAGCGGCACAGATACGCAGTATTTT
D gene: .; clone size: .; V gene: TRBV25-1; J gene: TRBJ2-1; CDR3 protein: CASSAGWLGYNEQFF; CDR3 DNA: TGTGCCAGCAGTGCCGGTTGGTTGGGCTACAATGAGCAGTTCTTC
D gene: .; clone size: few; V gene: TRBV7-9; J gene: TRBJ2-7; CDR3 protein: CASSLGRVMVF; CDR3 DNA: TGTGCCAGCAGCTTAGGTAGAGTCATGGTGTTC
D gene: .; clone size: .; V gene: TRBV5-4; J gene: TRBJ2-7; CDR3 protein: CASSLGIEQYF; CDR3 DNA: TGTGCCAGCAGCTTGGGTATCGAGCAGTACTTC
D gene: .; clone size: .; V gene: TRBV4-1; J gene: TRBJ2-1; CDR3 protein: CASSQDRSTEQFF; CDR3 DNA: TGCGCCAGCAGCCAAGATCGGAGCACAGAGCAGTTCTTC
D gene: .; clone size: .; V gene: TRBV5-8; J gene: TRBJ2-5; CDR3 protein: CASVPLRGRIQETQYF; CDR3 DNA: TGTGCCAGCGTCCCCCTTCGGGGTAGAATCCAAGAGACCCAGTACTTC
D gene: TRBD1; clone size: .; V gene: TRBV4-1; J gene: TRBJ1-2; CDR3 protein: CASSQLDREYGYTF; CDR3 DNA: TGCGCCAGCAGCCAATTGGACAGGGAATATGGCTACACCTTC
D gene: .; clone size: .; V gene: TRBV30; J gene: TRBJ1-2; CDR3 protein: CAWKLGQGHYGYTF; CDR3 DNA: TGTGCCTGGAAATTGGGGCAGGGGCACTATGGCTACACCTTC
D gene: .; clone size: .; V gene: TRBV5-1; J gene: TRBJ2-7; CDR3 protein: CASSLEGYEQYF; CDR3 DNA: TGCGCCAGCAGCTTGGAGGGCTACGAGCAGTACTTC
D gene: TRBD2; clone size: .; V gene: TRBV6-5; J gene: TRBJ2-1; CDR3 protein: CASSLTLAGVENEQFF; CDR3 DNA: TGTGCCAGCAGTTTAACCCTAGCGGGAGTAGAAAATGAGCAGTTCTTC
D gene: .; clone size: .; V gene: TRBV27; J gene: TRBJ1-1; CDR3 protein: CASNGRAPHTEAFF; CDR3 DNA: TGTGCCAGCAATGGCAGGGCACCCCACACTGAAGCTTTCTTT